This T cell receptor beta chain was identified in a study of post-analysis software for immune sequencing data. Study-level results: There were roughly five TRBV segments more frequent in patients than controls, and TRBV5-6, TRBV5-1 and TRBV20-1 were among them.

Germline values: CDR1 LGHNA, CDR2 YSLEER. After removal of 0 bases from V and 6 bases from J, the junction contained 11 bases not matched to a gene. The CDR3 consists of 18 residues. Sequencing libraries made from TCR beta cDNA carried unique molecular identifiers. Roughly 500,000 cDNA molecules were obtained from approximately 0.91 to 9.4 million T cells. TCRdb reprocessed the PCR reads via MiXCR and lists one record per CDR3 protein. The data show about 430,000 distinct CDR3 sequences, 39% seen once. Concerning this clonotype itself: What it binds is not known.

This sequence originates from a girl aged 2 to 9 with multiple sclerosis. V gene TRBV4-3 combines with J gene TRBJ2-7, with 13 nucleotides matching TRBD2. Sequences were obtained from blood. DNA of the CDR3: TGCGCCAGCAGCCAAGATCGGACTAGCGGGAGCCCACTGGGCGAGCAGTACTTC. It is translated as CASSQDRTSGSPLGEQYF.